Listed here are 25 T cell receptor beta chains from one sample, sequenced in a study of Ad26.COV2.S vaccination and SARS-CoV-2 variants (dated by TCRdb to about 2021). What the time point label conveys for this sample: individuals recovered from natural SARS-CoV-2 infection. Library prep was done by the immunoSEQ multiplex PCR assay. Drawn from immuneACCESS, this table holds only the in-frame rearrangements with V and J called that TCRdb kept. Clones are partly lost; checked studies trace under half to an unresolved V gene and leave the rest unexplained. The sample records some 180,000 clones, around 88% of which are singletons. The ten largest clones add up to approximately 6% of the sample. Sequenced here: peripheral blood, sampled after recovery from COVID-19. Receptors were obtained from a human donor who had recovered from COVID-19.

DNA for the CDR3: TGTGCCAGCCGGCGGGAGGTCACAGATACGCAGTATTTT. Its translation: CASRREVTDTQYF. The chain links TRBV9 to TRBJ2-3; 8 bases map to TRBD2. CDR3 length equals 13 residues. Germline CDR1 reads SGDLS; CDR2 reads YYNGEE. J lost 2 bases, V lost 7 bases, and 3 bases had no gene match.

The chain joins TRBV10-3 to TRBJ2-3; TRBD1 matches 7 bases. J was trimmed by 1 base and V by 10 bases; bases with no gene match: 2. Germline V gene sequence: CDR1 ENHRY, CDR2 SYGVKD. CDR3 length: 12 amino acids. The CDR3 region has the DNA TGTGCCAGCGGACAGGGCACAGATACGCAGTATTTT. It translates to CASGQGTDTQYF.

The chain employs TRBV5-4 and TRBJ2-7; TRBD2 agrees at 7 bases. CDR3 length: 14 residues. V trimming: 4 bases; J trimming: 0 bases; junction bases outside the gene matches: 4. The germline CDR1 and CDR2 sequences are SGHNT and YYREEE (reference sequence). The CDR3 bases are TGTGCCAGCAGCCCAACTAGCGACTCCTACGAGCAGTACTTC. It is translated as CASSPTSDSYEQYF.

To note about this clone: This sample includes further DNA sequences coding for the same CDR3. This rearrangement joins TRBV18 to TRBJ1-1, with a possible D match to TRBD1 (6 bases). CDR3 length: 13 amino acids. Germline CDR1 and CDR2: KGHSH and LQKENI. V gave up 6 bases and J gave up 4 bases, with 12 bases separating them. Written as DNA, the CDR3 is TGTGCCAGCTCGTTACAGGGTGGCACTGAAGCTTTCTTT. This encodes CASSLQGGTEAFF.

The chain recombines TRBV19 with TRBJ1-1, with D possibly being TRBD1 (6 bases). Between the trimmed V and J ends, which lost 3 bases and 4 bases, there was a span of 18 bases. Germline CDR1 is LNHDA and CDR2 is SQIVND (reference sequence). The length of the CDR3 is 16 residues. The CDR3, as DNA: TGTGCCAGTAGTATGTTAGCGGGGGCGGGTATCACTGAAGCTTTCTTT. Amino acid sequence: CASSMLAGAGITEAFF.

The chain recombines TRBV2 with TRBJ1-1, with 9 positions matching TRBD1. Losses at the gene ends were 7 bases for V and 6 bases for J; bases not matched to a gene: 9. CDR3 length: 14 residues. Germline V gene data show CDR1 as SNHLY and CDR2 as FYNNEI. The CDR3, as DNA: TGTGCCAGCAACCTACAGGGGGCGATCGCTGAAGCTTTCTTT. Protein: CASNLQGAIAEAFF. The entire variable domain, with the rest obtained from reference TRBV2 and TRBJ1-1, is as follows: EPEVTQTPSHQVTQMGQEVILRCVPISNHLYFYWYRQILGQKVEFLVSFYNNEISEKSEIFDDQFSVERPDGSNFTLKIRSTKLEDSAMYFCASNLQGAIAEAFFGQGTRLTVV.

This chain connects TRBV5-8 to TRBJ2-3, with D perhaps TRBD1 or TRBD2 (5 bases each). The CDR3 spans 12 residues. Germline V gene data show CDR1 as SGHTS and CDR2 as YDEGEE. Trimming pared 4 bases from V and 6 bases from J, leaving 9 bases between. This chain's CDR3 is CASSPGADTQYF. Written as DNA, the CDR3 is TGTGCCAGCAGCCCCGGGGCCGATACGCAGTATTTT.

This clone was observed once. The CDR3 sequence: CASSPSGRGGFF. The CDR3 DNA reads TGTGCCAGCAGCCCCTCCGGACGGGGAGGGTTCTTC. The rearrangement uses TRBV11-2 and TRBJ2-1; tentatively, D is TRBD2 (6 bases). The germline V gene has CDR1 SGHAT and CDR2 FQNNGV. Trimming took off 5 bases at V and 15 bases at J, with 17 bases between the two ends. The length of the CDR3 is 12 residues.

This chain links TRBV5-1 with TRBJ2-1, with 8 bases fitting TRBD2. The CDR3 is 13 amino acids. The V gene end was trimmed by 5 bases and the J gene end by 7 bases; junction bases not matched to a gene: 5. Germline CDR1 reads SGHRS; CDR2 reads YFSETQ. CDR3 DNA sequence: TGCGCCAGCAGGGCGGGAGGTGAGAATGAGCAGTTCTTC. Amino acid sequence: CASRAGGENEQFF.

The chain is built from TRBV7-9 and TRBJ2-1; 8 bases are shared with TRBD2. Trimming at V came to 2 bases and at J to 6 bases, leaving 3 bases not matched to a gene. This CDR3 region has 14 residues. Germline values: CDR1 SEHNR, CDR2 FQNEAQ (reference sequence). CDR3 in amino acids: CASSLSGTSNEQFF. The CDR3 DNA reads TGTGCCAGCAGCTTATCCGGGACTAGCAATGAGCAGTTCTTC.

The chain has TRBV10-3 and TRBJ1-2; D possibly corresponds to TRBD1 (6 bases). Deletions cut 0 bases from V and 3 bases from J, with 8 bases between. Looked up from germline, CDR1 is ENHRY and CDR2 is SYGVKD. The CDR3 covers 14 residues. CDR3 region: CAISESAGDYGYTF. CDR3 nucleotides: TGTGCCATCAGTGAGTCCGCAGGGGACTATGGCTACACCTTC.

V gene TRBV15 combines with J gene TRBJ2-1; 14 nucleotides agree with TRBD2. The V gene end was trimmed by 5 bases and the J gene end by 7 bases; junction bases not matched to a gene: 13. Germline V gives CDR1 LNHNV, CDR2 YYDKDF (reference sequence). This CDR3 region has 18 residues. This CDR3 is CATSGRGLAGGGANEQFF. CDR3 sequence (DNA): TGTGCCACCAGCGGGCGCGGACTAGCGGGAGGAGGGGCAAATGAGCAGTTCTTC.

This clone was recorded once. CDR3 residues: CASSPQNTNTEAFF. In DNA form, the CDR3 reads TGTGCCAGCAGTCCCCAAAACACGAACACTGAAGCTTTCTTT. The genes are TRBV6-5 and TRBJ1-1; D is unresolved. Germline lookup yields CDR1 MNHEY and CDR2 SVGAGI. Trimming took 5 bases from V and 1 from J, leaving 11 bases between them. The CDR3 has 14 residues.

V usage is TRBV9 and J usage is TRBJ1-2; possible D gene TRBD1, 6 bases. With 3 bases removed from V and 5 bases from J, the gap between germline ends came to 14 bases. Germline lookup yields CDR1 SGDLS and CDR2 YYNGEE. The CDR3 covers 14 residues. In nucleotides, the CDR3 is TGTGCCAGCAGCGGCGCGGACAGCTTTTATGGCTACACCTTC. As protein: CASSGADSFYGYTF.

The sample holds a few counts of this clone. V usage is TRBV28 and J usage is TRBJ2-2; possibly TRBD1 for D (6 bases). The CDR3 is 19 residues long. CDR1 is MDHEN and CDR2 is SYDVKM in the germline V gene. The V end was cut by 1 base, the J end by 3 bases, with 21 bases between. For the CDR3, the DNA is TGTGCCAGCAGTTTATTTTATGTTTGGCAGGGGAACTACACCGGGGAGCTGTTTTTT. Translation: CASSLFYVWQGNYTGELFF.

CDR3: CASSWITGTRGEQYF. As DNA, the CDR3 is TGCGCCAGCAGCTGGATTACCGGGACTAGAGGAGAGCAGTACTTC. The chain employs TRBV5-1 and TRBJ2-7, with 8 bases aligning to TRBD2. CDR3 length equals 15 residues. J was trimmed by 7 bases and V by 3 bases; bases with no gene match: 12. Germline V CDR1 and CDR2: SGHRS, YFSETQ.

The chain uses TRBV19 and TRBJ2-5, with D perhaps assigned TRBD1 or TRBD2 (5 bases each). This CDR3 spans 15 amino acids. The V end lost 2 bases, the J end lost 1 base, and 11 bases lay between the germline ends. Germline CDR1 and CDR2: LNHDA and SQIVND (reference sequence). CDR3 nucleotide sequence: TGTGCCAGTAGTATAACGGGACGGCCCCAAGAGACCCAGTACTTC. The encoded protein is CASSITGRPQETQYF.

The count of this clone is one. This chain uses TRBV10-3 with TRBJ1-2; D is unclear. CDR1 and CDR2 from the germline V gene are ENHRY and SYGVKD. Trimming removed 4 bases from V and 4 bases from J, with 7 bases in between. The CDR3 sequence is 12 residues long. The CDR3 DNA reads as TGTGCCATCAGTGGGCAGAGCTATGGCTACACCTTC. Its translation is CAISGQSYGYTF.

This clone was recorded only once. CDR3 DNA: TGTGCCAGCAGCCAAGATAAAAACAGGTACTATGGCTACACCTTC. Translating it yields CASSQDKNRYYGYTF. The V and J genes are TRBV3-1 (or the pseudogene TRBV3-2) and TRBJ1-2; D might be TRBD1 (5 bases). The CDR3 extends over 15 amino acids. Germline CDR1 is LGHDT and CDR2 is YNNKEL (reference sequence). V dropped 0 bases and J dropped 3 bases, with 11 bases sitting between them.

V and J are TRBV19 and TRBJ1-5, with TRBD1 matching 7 bases. J was trimmed by 7 bases and V by 8 bases; bases with no gene match: 11. The CDR3 covers 14 residues. Germline V gene lookup returns CDR1 LNHDA and CDR2 SQIVND (reference sequence). CDR3 in amino acids: CASDEDRRPQPQHF. In DNA, the CDR3 is TGTGCCAGTGATGAGGACAGGCGTCCACAGCCCCAGCATTTT.

The chain recombines TRBV6-5 with TRBJ2-7; D is possibly TRBD1 (5 bases). Germline V gene lookup returns CDR1 MNHEY and CDR2 SVGAGI. The ends were cut back, 6 bases at V and 5 bases at J, with 11 bases in the middle. This CDR3 region has 12 residues. The chain's CDR3 is CASSQGGHEQYF. DNA for the CDR3: TGTGCCAGCAGCCAGGGCGGACACGAGCAGTACTTC.

This chain connects TRBV7-8 to TRBJ2-7, with D unclear. The CDR3 runs 14 residues. The ends were cut back, 0 bases at V and 2 bases at J, with 8 bases in the middle. Per the germline V gene, CDR1 is SGHVS and CDR2 is FQNEAQ. The CDR3 is CASSLAEQTYEQYF. CDR3 sequence (DNA): TGTGCCAGCAGCTTAGCTGAACAGACCTACGAGCAGTACTTC.

This clone was detected a few times. The J gene is TRBJ1-5, the V gene TRBV5-5; the D is unclear. CDR1 and CDR2 from the germline V gene are SGHKS and YYEKEE (reference sequence). Between the trimmed V and J ends, which lost 0 bases and 0 bases, there was a span of 7 bases. The CDR3 has 15 amino acids. The chain's CDR3 is CASSLGQNSNQPQHF. The DNA of the CDR3 is TGTGCCAGCAGCTTGGGGCAGAATAGCAATCAGCCCCAGCATTTT.

This chain connects TRBV5-1 to TRBJ1-2; 9 bases align to TRBD1. V gave up 3 bases and J gave up 5 bases; unmatched junction bases: 5. Germline V gene sequence: CDR1 SGHRS, CDR2 YFSETQ. There are 14 residues in the CDR3. Here the CDR3 reads CASSWGQGRYGYTF. For the CDR3, the DNA is TGCGCCAGCAGCTGGGGACAGGGACGGTATGGCTACACCTTC.

This chain joins TRBV11-3 and TRBJ1-1, with no clear D. This CDR3 spans 13 amino acids. V dropped 0 bases and J dropped 4 bases, with 6 bases sitting between them. Germline V gene lookup returns CDR1 SGHNT and CDR2 YENEEA. In DNA, the CDR3 is TGTGCCAGCAGCTTAGATGACGTCACTGAAGCTTTCTTT. It yields the protein CASSLDDVTEAFF.